This T cell receptor (beta chain) was obtained from a study of brain T cells in children with intractable seizures. Study observations and caveats: HCMV serostatus was not known, and viral specificity came from CDR3 similarity only. Pre-surgery blood may have been undersampled, hiding some clones.

The table lists this clone with a few counts. As yet, its antigen is unknown. Sequencing was performed with immunoSEQ multiplex PCR; in TCRdb, only in-frame clones are kept and a portion is missing. The sample has around 44,000 clones, over 75% seen once. The V gene end was trimmed by 0 bases and the J gene end by 6 bases; junction bases not matched to a gene: 4. Germline CDR1 and CDR2: SGHTA and FQGNSA. The CDR3 has 15 amino acids. The chain uses TRBV7-2 and TRBJ1-5; 8 bases map to TRBD1. The TCR was taken from a girl aged 2-10 years with tuberous sclerosis and intractable seizures. Specimen: peripheral blood, collected at surgery. CDR3 DNA: TGTGCCAGCAGCTTAGCTCAGGGGGCAAGTCAGCCCCAGCATTTT. This gives the protein CASSLAQGASQPQHF.